This T cell receptor (beta chain) was captured in a study of blood T cell repertoires in COVID-19. About the study: Italy, Spain and the United States were the sources of the convalescent and acute COVID-19 samples. In each case, the material was cDNA or gDNA derived from T cells, B-cell-depleted T cells, or PBMCs.

Looked up from germline, CDR1 is SGHRS and CDR2 is YFSETQ. The length of the CDR3 is 13 residues. V gave up 1 base and J gave up 2 bases, with 3 bases separating them. A single count supports this clone. In the authors' workflow: Quantification of nucleated cells was approximated via reference gene primer amplification. Assay: immunoSEQ multiplex PCR; the TCRdb copy retains only in-frame clones and omits some. That table is the source of V, J and clone size, and D and trimming were worked out from the DNA. The table has about half a million clones, approximately 90% seen once. The V gene is TRBV5-1, the J gene TRBJ2-2; unclear D gene. The TCR sequence derives from a woman in her sixties who had recovered from COVID-19. Sequencing was carried out using PBMCs or T cells enriched from blood (not recorded which). The CDR3 here is CASSLLNTGELFF. The CDR3 nucleotides are TGCGCCAGCAGCTTGCTAAACACCGGGGAGCTGTTTTTT.